This T cell receptor beta chain was identified during a study of blood T cell repertoires in COVID-19 (dated by TCRdb to 2018 to 2020). Looking at the study overall: Samples covering the acute and convalescent phases of COVID-19 were provided by collaborators in the United States, Italy and Spain. The material from the prospective study consisted of cDNA or gDNA derived from T cells, B-cell-depleted T cells, or PBMCs. The dataset comprised deeply sampled blood TCRbeta repertoires from subjects exposed to, actively infected with, or recovered from COVID-19. The repertoires were released in a freely available public database meant as a resource for research on the immune response to SARS-CoV-2. The samples were drawn from the first 160 participants of the ongoing ImmuneRACE study and from 1,254 subjects provided by 6 global collaborators. The sample metadata nearly always contained a de-identified subject ID, COVID-19 status, age in years and sex. HLA class I and class II types, where available, came from metadata supplied by the sample provider rather than from assay-based typing. General findings and caveats noted by the study authors: The amount of clinical and demographic metadata varied by source and participant and was provided uncurated.

The immunoSEQ Assay, a bias-controlled multiplex PCR, was used to amplify TCRbeta CDR3 regions from genomic DNA. The study's own analysis went as follows. Within the assay, amplification of reference gene primers was used to estimate how many nucleated cells each sample contained. Sequence reads were collapsed and filtered to measure the absolute abundance of every unique TCRbeta CDR3 rearrangement. For each sample, productive Simpson clonality was calculated as the square root of Simpson's diversity index over productive rearrangements. This is the immuneACCESS table as TCRdb keeps it, with only in-frame sequences that have V and J called. A part of the clones is gone; compared with another copy, unresolved V genes explain less than half, and the rest is unexplained. V, J and clone size reflect that table, while D and trimming were determined from the DNA. The sample data list over 130,000 clones, and around 85% of these were observed just once. Just under 3% of the sample goes to the ten largest clones.

Turning to this clone: Its cognate antigen has yet to be identified. Base qualities are not at hand, and no much larger clone is one base apart.

Measured from the cysteine to the phenylalanine, the CDR3 is 16 residues long. This entry keeps only the CDR3 DNA: 48 bases, framed from base 1. At the junction V is shortened by 2 bases and J by 0 bases, with 8 bases in between. CDR1 and CDR2 were assigned from the germline V gene as SNHLY and FYNNEI. Whole blood was collected in K2EDTA tubes by collaborating institutions according to the institutions' own protocols. Collaborator samples were shipped for TCRbeta analysis as frozen whole blood, isolated PBMCs, or DNA extracted from either sample type. The source is a man over 45 with acute or convalescent COVID-19. The rearrangement combines TRBV2 with TRBJ1-6; the D gene is possibly TRBD1, with 5 bases matching. The sequenced sample consisted of peripheral blood. This receptor has the CDR3 CASSEWGRSYNSPLHF. The nucleotide sequence is given as TGTGCCAGCAGTGAATGGGGCCGCTCCTATAATTCACCCCTCCACTTT.